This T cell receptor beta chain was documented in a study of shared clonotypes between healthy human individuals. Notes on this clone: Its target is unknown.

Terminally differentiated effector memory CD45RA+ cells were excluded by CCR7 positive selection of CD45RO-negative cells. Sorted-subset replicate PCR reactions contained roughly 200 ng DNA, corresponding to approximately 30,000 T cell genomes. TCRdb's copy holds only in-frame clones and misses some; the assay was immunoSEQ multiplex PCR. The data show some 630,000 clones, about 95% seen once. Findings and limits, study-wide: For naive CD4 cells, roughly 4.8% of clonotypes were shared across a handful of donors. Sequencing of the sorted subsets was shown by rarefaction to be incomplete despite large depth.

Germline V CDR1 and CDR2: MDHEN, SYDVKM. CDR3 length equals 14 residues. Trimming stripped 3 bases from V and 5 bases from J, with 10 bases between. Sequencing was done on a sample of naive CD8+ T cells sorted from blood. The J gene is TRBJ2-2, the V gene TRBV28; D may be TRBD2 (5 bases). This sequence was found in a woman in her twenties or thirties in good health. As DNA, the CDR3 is TGTGCCAGCAGTTTCGTCGGGGAAACCGGGGAGCTGTTTTTT. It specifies CASSFVGETGELFF.